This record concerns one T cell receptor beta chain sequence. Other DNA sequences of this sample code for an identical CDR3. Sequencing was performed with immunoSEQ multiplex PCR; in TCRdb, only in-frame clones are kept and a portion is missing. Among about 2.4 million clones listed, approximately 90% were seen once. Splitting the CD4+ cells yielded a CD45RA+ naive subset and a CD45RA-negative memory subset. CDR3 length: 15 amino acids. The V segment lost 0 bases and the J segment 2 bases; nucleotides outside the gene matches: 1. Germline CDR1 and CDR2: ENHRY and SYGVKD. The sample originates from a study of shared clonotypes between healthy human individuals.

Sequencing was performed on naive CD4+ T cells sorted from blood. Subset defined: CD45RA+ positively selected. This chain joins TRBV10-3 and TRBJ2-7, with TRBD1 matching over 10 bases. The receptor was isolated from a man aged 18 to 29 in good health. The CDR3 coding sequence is TGTGCCATCAGTGAGTCAGGGACAGGGGCCTACGAGCAGTACTTC. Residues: CAISESGTGAYEQYF.